The present T cell receptor beta chain was sequenced within a study of blood T cell repertoires in COVID-19. About the study: In each case, the material was cDNA or gDNA derived from T cells, B-cell-depleted T cells, or PBMCs.

Only in-frame clones appear in the TCRdb table, and some are missing; sequencing was by immunoSEQ multiplex PCR. The sample includes roughly 200,000 clones, approximately 86% of them seen just once. The sequencing sample was made of peripheral blood. The TCR originated in a middle-aged man with active or convalescent COVID-19.

CDR3 in amino acids: CASRFTGNTEAFF. DNA of the CDR3: TGTGCCAGCAGGTTCACAGGGAACACTGAAGCTTTCTTT. This chain links TRBV7-2 with TRBJ1-1; a possible D gene is TRBD1 (5 bases). The CDR3 loop spans 13 amino acids. V was shortened by 6 bases and J by 1 base, with 9 bases between the two germline ends. Germline CDR1 and CDR2: SGHTA and FQGNSA.